The present entry profiles one TCR beta chain with its context. Its matching antigen is unknown. Investigators sorted each CD8+ T cell subset in triplicate, taking 300,000 to 350,000 cells each time. Per germline, CDR1 DFQATT and CDR2 SNEGSKA (reference sequence). There are 14 residues in the CDR3. Researchers prepared the TRB cDNA libraries using 5' RACE with UMI labels. TCRdb reanalyzed the 5' RACE reads, giving one entry per CDR3 protein sequence and no DNA. This specimen shows tens of thousands of distinct CDR3 sequences; the ten leading clones hold roughly 0.8%. The record originates from a study of CXCR3-negative and CXCR3-positive naive CD8 T cells. General study points: Hydrophobicity was higher for TRB CDR3s found in CXCR3-positive naive cells than in CXCR3-negative naive cells.

The sequence was obtained from a human donor in good health. Some clones in this sample may be carry-over from other donors' samples. The chain carries TRBV20-1 and TRBJ1-6. The source material was naive CXCR3+ CD8+ T cells from blood. Subset reported: CD45RO-CCR7+CD27+CD95- naive CD8+ T cells expressing CXCR3 (TNR3+). The CDR3 region is CSARDLPENSPLHF.